This is a list of T cell receptor beta chains from one sample in a study of blood T cell repertoires in COVID-19. Generated by immunoSEQ multiplex PCR, the TCRdb table keeps only in-frame clones and is missing some. The sample gives a few hundred thousand clones, more than 75% of which show up once; 1% is in the top ten. Sequenced sample: PBMCs or T cells enriched from blood (not recorded which). Receptors originate from a woman aged 30 to 39 who had recovered from COVID-19. The CDR3 runs from the conserved cysteine through the conserved F or W. Fields, in order: V gene, clone size, D gene, J gene, CDR3 DNA, CDR3 protein. A D gene is named only where the DNA matches it firmly. Expanded clones are given a class, and other clones once, few, many or no size at all.

v_gene: TRBV30; abundance: -; d_gene: -; j_gene: TRBJ2-1; CDR3nt: TGTGCCTGGATGCGGGGACGCGGCAGCCTTACCGGCGATGAGCAGTTCTTC; CDR3aa: CAWMRGRGSLTGDEQFF
v_gene: TRBV28; abundance: -; d_gene: TRBD1; j_gene: TRBJ2-7; CDR3nt: TGTGCCAGCAGTCACCTCCCGGACAGGGGCTCCTACGAGCAGTACTTC; CDR3aa: CASSHLPDRGSYEQYF
v_gene: TRBV4-1; abundance: few; d_gene: -; j_gene: TRBJ2-7; CDR3nt: TGCGCCAGCAGCCTTCAACAGTCCTACGAGCAGTACTTC; CDR3aa: CASSLQQSYEQYF
v_gene: TRBV13; abundance: once; d_gene: TRBD1; j_gene: TRBJ1-1; CDR3nt: TGTGCCAGCAGCTTAGGGCAGGGGGCTCGTAACACTGAAGCTTTCTTT; CDR3aa: CASSLGQGARNTEAFF
v_gene: TRBV9; abundance: -; d_gene: -; j_gene: TRBJ2-3; CDR3nt: TGTGCCAGCAGCCCCCGGTTTAGCGTGAGTACAGATACGCAGTATTTT; CDR3aa: CASSPRFSVSTDTQYF
v_gene: TRBV7-2; abundance: -; d_gene: TRBD2; j_gene: TRBJ2-4; CDR3nt: TGTGCCAGCAGCTTTAGCGGGGGGCCCCTTCAGTACTTC; CDR3aa: CASSFSGGPLQYF
v_gene: TRBV18; abundance: -; d_gene: TRBD1; j_gene: TRBJ2-7; CDR3nt: TGTGCCAGCTCACCACAAACAAGACAGGGTACCTACGAGCAGTACTTC; CDR3aa: CASSPQTRQGTYEQYF
v_gene: TRBV7-9; abundance: -; d_gene: -; j_gene: TRBJ2-7; CDR3nt: TGTGCCAGCAGCTTAGATCGTGAGACTACCTACGAGCAGTACTTC; CDR3aa: CASSLDRETTYEQYF
v_gene: TRBV28; abundance: -; d_gene: TRBD2; j_gene: TRBJ2-1; CDR3nt: TGTGCCAGCCGACTAGCGGGGGGCAATGAGCAGTTCTTC; CDR3aa: CASRLAGGNEQFF
v_gene: TRBV18; abundance: -; d_gene: -; j_gene: TRBJ2-5; CDR3nt: TGTGCCAGCTCACCATTCGGTCAAGAGACCCAGTACTTC; CDR3aa: CASSPFGQETQYF